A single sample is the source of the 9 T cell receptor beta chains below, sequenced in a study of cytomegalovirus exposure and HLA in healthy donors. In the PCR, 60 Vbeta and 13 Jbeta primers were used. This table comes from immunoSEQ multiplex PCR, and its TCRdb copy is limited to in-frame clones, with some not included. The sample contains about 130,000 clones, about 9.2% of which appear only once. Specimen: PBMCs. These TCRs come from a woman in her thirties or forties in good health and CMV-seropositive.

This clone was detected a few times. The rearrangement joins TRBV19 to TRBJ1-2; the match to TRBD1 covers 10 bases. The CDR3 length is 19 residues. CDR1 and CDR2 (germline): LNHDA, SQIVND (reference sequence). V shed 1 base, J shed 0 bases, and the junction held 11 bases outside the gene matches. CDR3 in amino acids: CASSIASGQGSGPNYGYTF. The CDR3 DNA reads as TGTGCCAGTAGTATAGCCTCGGGACAGGGGAGCGGGCCTAACTATGGCTACACCTTC.

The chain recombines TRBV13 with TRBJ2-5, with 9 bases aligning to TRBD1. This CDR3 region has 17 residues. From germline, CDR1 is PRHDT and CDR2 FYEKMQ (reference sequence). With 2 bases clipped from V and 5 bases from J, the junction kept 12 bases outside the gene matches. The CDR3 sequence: CASSLSPGQGKKETQYF. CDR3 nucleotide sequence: TGTGCCAGCAGCTTATCCCCAGGACAGGGGAAGAAGGAGACCCAGTACTTC.

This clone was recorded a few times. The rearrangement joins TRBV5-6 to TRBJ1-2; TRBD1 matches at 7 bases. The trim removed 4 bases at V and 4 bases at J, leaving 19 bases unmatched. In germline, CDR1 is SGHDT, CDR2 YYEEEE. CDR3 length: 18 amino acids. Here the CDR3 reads CASSPREGARVIVYGYTF. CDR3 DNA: TGTGCCAGCAGCCCACGGGAGGGGGCGCGAGTCATTGTCTATGGCTACACCTTC.

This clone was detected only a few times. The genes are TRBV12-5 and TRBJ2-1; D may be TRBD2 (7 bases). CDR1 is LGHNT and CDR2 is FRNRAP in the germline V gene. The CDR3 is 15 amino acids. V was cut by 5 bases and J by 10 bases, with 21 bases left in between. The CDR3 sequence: CASGPGGGGKEEQFF. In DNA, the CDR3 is TGTGCTAGTGGTCCCGGGGGCGGGGGCAAGGAGGAGCAGTTCTTC.

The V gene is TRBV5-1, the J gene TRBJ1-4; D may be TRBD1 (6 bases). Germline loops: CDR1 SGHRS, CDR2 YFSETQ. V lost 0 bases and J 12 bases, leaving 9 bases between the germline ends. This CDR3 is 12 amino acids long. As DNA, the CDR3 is TGCGCCAGCAGCTTGGCCGAGGGGGAACTGTTTTTT. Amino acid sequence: CASSLAEGELFF.

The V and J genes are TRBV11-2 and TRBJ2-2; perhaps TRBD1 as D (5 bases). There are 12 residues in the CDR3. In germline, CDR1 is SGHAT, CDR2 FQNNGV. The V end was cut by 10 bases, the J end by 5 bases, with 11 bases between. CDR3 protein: CATQGVTGELFF. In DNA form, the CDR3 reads TGTGCCACCCAAGGGGTTACCGGGGAGCTGTTTTTT.

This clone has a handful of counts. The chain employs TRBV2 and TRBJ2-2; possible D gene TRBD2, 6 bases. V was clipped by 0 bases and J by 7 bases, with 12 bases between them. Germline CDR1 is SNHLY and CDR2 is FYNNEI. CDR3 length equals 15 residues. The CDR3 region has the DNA TGTGCCAGCAGTGAAGCGCTGGGGGGTCTCGGGGAGCTGTTTTTT. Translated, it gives CASSEALGGLGELFF.

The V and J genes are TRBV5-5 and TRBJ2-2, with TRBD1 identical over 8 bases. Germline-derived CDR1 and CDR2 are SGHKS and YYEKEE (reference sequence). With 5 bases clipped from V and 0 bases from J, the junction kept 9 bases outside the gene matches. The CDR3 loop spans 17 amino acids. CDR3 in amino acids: CASRPRQGTSNTGELFF. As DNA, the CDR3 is TGTGCCAGCAGACCCCGACAGGGGACCTCGAACACCGGGGAGCTGTTTTTT. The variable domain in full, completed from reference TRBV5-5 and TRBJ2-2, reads DAGVTQSPTHLIKTRGQQVTLRCSPISGHKSVSWYQQVLGQGPQFIFQYYEKEERGRGNFPDRFSARQFPNYSSELNVNALLLGDSALYLCASRPRQGTSNTGELFFGEGSRLTVL.

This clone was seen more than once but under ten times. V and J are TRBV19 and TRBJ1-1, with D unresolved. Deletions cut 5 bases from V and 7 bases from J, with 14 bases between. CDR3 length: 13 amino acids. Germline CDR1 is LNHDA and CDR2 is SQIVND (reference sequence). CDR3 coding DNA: TGTGCCAGTAGTTTTATTCCGGAGGTTGAAGCTTTCTTT. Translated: CASSFIPEVEAFF.